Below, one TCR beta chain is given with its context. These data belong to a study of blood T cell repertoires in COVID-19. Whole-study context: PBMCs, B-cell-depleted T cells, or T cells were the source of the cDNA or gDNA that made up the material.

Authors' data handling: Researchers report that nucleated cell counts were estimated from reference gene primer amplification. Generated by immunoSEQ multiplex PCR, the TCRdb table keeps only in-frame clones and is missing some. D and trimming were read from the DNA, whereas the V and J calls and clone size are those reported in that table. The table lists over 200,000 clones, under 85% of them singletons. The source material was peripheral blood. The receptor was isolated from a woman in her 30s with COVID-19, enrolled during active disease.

CDR3 region: CASSLVHGGREKLFF. The CDR3 DNA follows: TGTGCCAGCAGCTTAGTCCACGGGGGGCGGGAAAAACTGTTTTTT. The chain combines TRBV11-2 with TRBJ1-4; tentative D call: TRBD1 (6 bases). Per germline, CDR1 SGHAT and CDR2 FQNNGV. The CDR3 has 15 residues. Trimming stripped 1 base from V and 8 bases from J, with 14 bases between.